This T cell receptor (beta chain) appears in the sequencing data of a study of blood T cell repertoires in COVID-19. Study-wide background: Acute-phase and convalescent COVID-19 samples originated in the United States, Italy and Spain. T cells, B-cell-depleted T cells, or PBMCs supplied cDNA or gDNA.

As processed by the authors: Scientists estimated how many nucleated cells there were by amplifying reference gene primers. The protocol was immunoSEQ multiplex PCR, while the TCRdb copy is restricted to in-frame clones and leaves out a portion. That table furnishes V, J and clone size, whereas the DNA furnished D and trimming. The repertoire holds under 150,000 clones, about 87% seen once, with 25% to 30% in the top ten. The CDR3 consists of 14 residues. With 0 bases removed from V and 8 bases from J, the gap between germline ends came to 11 bases. In germline, CDR1 is SGHVS, CDR2 FQNEAQ. This clone was seen a handful of times.

The gene calls are TRBV7-8 and TRBJ2-1; D is possibly TRBD2 (7 bases). The sequenced material came from peripheral blood. The TCR comes from a human donor in a cohort sampled during active COVID-19. CDR3 nucleotide sequence: TGTGCCAGCAGCTTAGCGGGGGGGCCAGATGAGCAGTTCTTC. It translates to CASSLAGGPDEQFF.